This T cell receptor (beta chain) was recovered during a study of shared clonotypes between healthy human individuals. Of note for this clone: Its target is unknown. Other DNA sequences in this sample translate to the same CDR3.

Division of CD4+ cells produced a CD45RA+ naive subset and a CD45RA-negative memory subset. Study-wide findings and caveats: The study's rarefaction showed incomplete sorted-subset sequencing despite large depth. Sampling was confined to blood; repertoires within tissues likely differ.

Measured with immunoSEQ multiplex PCR; TCRdb has only the in-frame clones, and not every one. The sample has about 2.3 million clones; approximately 95% are singletons. The TCR comes from a man between 18 and 35 years old in good health. Some clones in this sample may be carry-over from other donors' samples. The sequencing input was naive CD4+ T cells from PBMCs. Subset meaning: CD45RA+ positively selected.

The CDR3: CASSLGYEQYF. For the CDR3, the DNA is TGTGCCAGCAGTTTGGGCTACGAGCAGTACTTC. The gene calls are TRBV28 and TRBJ2-7, with D unclear. V was pared by 3 bases and J by 3 bases, with 3 bases between. Germline V gene data show CDR1 as MDHEN and CDR2 as SYDVKM. CDR3 size: 11 residues.